Below, 25 T cell receptor beta chains from the same sample are listed, as sequenced in a study of CD8 T cells in Susac syndrome. It was with random hexamers that 0.5 to 1 ug RNA was reverse transcribed. TCRdb reprocessed the immunoSEQ multiplex PCR reads via MiXCR and lists one record per CDR3 protein. The repertoire holds roughly 150,000 distinct CDR3 sequences, with around 95% as singletons. The sequencing input was CD8+ T cells from PBMCs. These receptors came from a human donor with multiple sclerosis.

This clonotype was counted once. V usage is TRBV9 and J usage is TRBJ2-3; D assignment may be TRBD1 or TRBD2 (5 bases each). V was clipped by 6 bases and J by 2 bases, with 13 bases between them. Germline lookup yields CDR1 SGDLS and CDR2 YYNGEE. CDR3 size: 14 residues. Here the CDR3 reads CASTQSGATDTQYF. CDR3 bases: TGTGCCAGCACCCAATCCGGGGCCACAGATACGCAGTATTTT.

The chain links TRBV6-2 or TRBV6-3 to TRBJ1-1; a possible D gene is TRBD1 (5 bases). This CDR3 region has 15 residues. Germline loops: CDR1 MNHEY, CDR2 SVGEGT. Trimming left V 2 bases short and J 1 base short, with 11 bases between. The CDR3 DNA reads as TGTGCCAGCAGTTACGAGGGCAGGGCGAACACTGAAGCTTTCTTT. Translating it yields CASSYEGRANTEAFF.

The chain carries TRBV29-1 and TRBJ2-5; TRBD1 is a possible D gene (6 bases). Germline V gene sequence: CDR1 SQVTM, CDR2 ANQGSEA. CDR3 length: 17 residues. Trimming left V 3 bases short and J 1 base short, with 21 bases between. The CDR3 reads CSVESWVEVTGQETQYF. DNA of the CDR3: TGCAGCGTTGAGAGCTGGGTAGAAGTGACAGGCCAAGAGACCCAGTACTTC.

This sequence joins TRBV11-2 and TRBJ2-7; 8 nucleotides agree with TRBD1. After removal of 5 bases from V and 0 bases from J, the junction contained 6 bases not matched to a gene. The CDR3 extends over 15 amino acids. Germline V CDR1 and CDR2: SGHAT, FQNNGV. CDR3 loop: CASSPRDRPSYEQYF. The CDR3 coding sequence is TGTGCCAGCAGCCCGAGGGACAGGCCCTCCTACGAGCAGTACTTC.

The chain joins TRBV20-1 to TRBJ2-7; D may be TRBD1 (5 bases). Germline CDR1 and CDR2: DFQATT and SNEGSKA (reference sequence). The V and J ends lost 5 bases and 1 base respectively, with 12 bases between them. The CDR3 spans 13 residues. The CDR3 here is CSALRKGSYEQYF. CDR3 DNA sequence: TGCAGTGCTTTAAGGAAGGGGTCCTACGAGCAGTACTTC.

V is TRBV3-1 and J is TRBJ1-1; D is possibly TRBD1 (5 bases). The CDR3 contains 15 residues. With 0 bases removed from V and 1 base from J, the gap between germline ends came to 9 bases. Germline CDR1 LGHDT, CDR2 YNNKEL (reference sequence). The CDR3 region has the DNA TGTGCCAGCAGCCAAGACCTGAGGGGGAACACTGAAGCTTTCTTT. Protein product: CASSQDLRGNTEAFF. Drawing the rest from reference TRBV3-1 and TRBJ1-1, the complete variable domain is DTAVSQTPKYLVTQMGNDKSIKCEQNLGHDTMYWYKQDSKKFLKIMFSYNNKELIINETVPNRFSPKSPDKAHLNLHINSLELGDSAVYFCASSQDLRGNTEAFFGQGTRLTVV.

The chain is built from TRBV12-5 and TRBJ2-7, with D tentatively TRBD1 or TRBD2 (5 bases each). V was trimmed by 9 bases and J by 1 base, leaving 10 bases between them. The CDR3 loop spans 12 amino acids. From germline, CDR1 is LGHNT and CDR2 FRNRAP. The DNA of the CDR3 is TGTGCTAGGAGGGACCGTTCCTACGAGCAGTACGTC. Protein product: CARRDRSYEQYV.

This chain joins TRBV14 and TRBJ1-5; maybe TRBD1 (5 bases). This CDR3 region has 13 residues. Trimming stripped 6 bases from V and 5 bases from J, with 11 bases between. Germline-derived CDR1 and CDR2 are SGHDN and FVKESK. The CDR3 DNA reads as TGTGCCAGCAGTGGGGGACCGCATCAGCCCCAGCATTTT. Translated: CASSGGPHQPQHF.

The chain has TRBV29-1 and TRBJ2-2; 7 nucleotides agree with TRBD1. The germline V gene encodes CDR1 SQVTM and CDR2 ANQGSEA. This CDR3 has 13 residues. Unmatched junction bases numbered 9, after V lost 7 bases and J lost 7 bases. CDR3 DNA sequence: TGCAGCGGACTCGGACAGGCCGACGGGGAGCTGTTTTTT. This sequence encodes CSGLGQADGELFF.

The V and J genes are TRBV29-1 and TRBJ1-1; D is unresolved. The CDR3 length is 12 residues. From germline, CDR1 is SQVTM and CDR2 ANQGSEA. The V gene lost 4 bases and the J gene lost 1 base, with 7 bases spanning the gap. The CDR3: CSVVLENTEAFF. The CDR3 coding sequence is TGCAGCGTTGTACTAGAGAACACTGAAGCTTTCTTT. Full variable domain (missing parts from reference TRBV29-1 and TRBJ1-1): SAVISQKPSRDICQRGTSLTIQCQVDSQVTMMFWYRQQPGQSLTLIATANQGSEATYESGFVIDKFPISRPNLTFSTLTVSNMSPEDSSIYLCSVVLENTEAFFGQGTRLTVV.

The chain links TRBV29-1 to TRBJ1-1, with 7 nucleotides matching TRBD1. The J segment lost 4 bases and the V segment lost 3 bases, leaving 11 bases of the junction unmatched. Germline V gene lookup returns CDR1 SQVTM and CDR2 ANQGSEA. The CDR3 loop spans 15 amino acids. CDR3 bases: TGCAGCGTTGAGGGGGGGACAGATATGGGCACTGAAGCTTTCTTT. Amino acid sequence: CSVEGGTDMGTEAFF.

The gene calls are TRBV7-9 and TRBJ2-1; 9 nucleotides align to TRBD1. Germline loops: CDR1 SEHNR, CDR2 FQNEAQ (reference sequence). This CDR3 spans 15 amino acids. V shed 4 bases, J shed 9 bases, and the junction held 10 bases outside the gene matches. CDR3 coding DNA: TGTGCCAGCAGCTACGACGGACAGGGGACCGGTGAGCAGTTCTTC. This codes for CASSYDGQGTGEQFF.

The chain combines TRBV20-1 with TRBJ1-1, with 8 bases lining up with TRBD1. Germline CDR1 reads DFQATT; CDR2 reads SNEGSKA (reference sequence). The CDR3 contains 12 residues. Losses at the gene ends were 6 bases for V and 5 bases for J; bases not matched to a gene: 5. The CDR3 is CSAGQGATEAFF. In nucleotides, the CDR3 is TGCAGTGCAGGACAGGGAGCGACTGAAGCTTTCTTT.

This chain links TRBV4-1 with TRBJ2-1; 7 bases match TRBD2. Germline V gene sequence: CDR1 MGHRA, CDR2 YSYEKL. Trimming cost V 6 bases and J 0 bases; bases outside gene matches: 8. CDR3 length: 16 residues. The DNA for the CDR3 is TGCGCCAGCAGTCATAGCGGGCCGAGCTCCTACAATGAGCAGTTCTTC. This sequence encodes CASSHSGPSSYNEQFF.

This chain connects TRBV5-4 to TRBJ2-4, with a possible D match to TRBD1 (5 bases). The CDR3 spans 14 residues. CDR1 is SGHNT and CDR2 is YYREEE in the germline V gene (reference sequence). V lost 6 bases, J lost 7 bases, and 17 bases lay in between. CDR3 protein: CASTSTRDGNIQYF. CDR3 in DNA: TGTGCCAGCACCTCCACCAGGGATGGGAACATTCAGTACTTC.

J is TRBJ2-1 and V is TRBV29-1; TRBD2 might be the D (7 bases). V was clipped by 4 bases and J by 6 bases, with 19 bases between them. CDR1 is SQVTM and CDR2 is ANQGSEA in the germline V gene. The CDR3 contains 15 residues. This CDR3 reads CSVGYAGAPLNEQFF. CDR3 in DNA: TGCAGCGTTGGGTACGCGGGGGCCCCACTCAATGAGCAGTTCTTC.

CDR3 protein: CASRGGNQPQHF. As DNA, the CDR3 is TGTGCCAGCAGAGGGGGCAATCAGCCCCAGCATTTT. V gene TRBV2 combines with J gene TRBJ1-5; tentative D call: TRBD1 (5 bases). V was clipped by 6 bases and J by 2 bases, with 5 bases between them. Germline lookup yields CDR1 SNHLY and CDR2 FYNNEI. This CDR3 is built from 12 residues.

This clonotype was found once. This sequence joins TRBV25-1 and TRBJ2-7; maybe TRBD1 (5 bases). Germline-derived CDR1 and CDR2 are MGHDK and SYGVNS. Trimming removed 5 bases at V and 2 bases at J, with 10 bases between. The CDR3 is made up of 13 amino acids. The CDR3 spells CASSPQTAYEQYF. The CDR3 nucleotides are TGTGCCAGCAGTCCCCAGACAGCCTACGAGCAGTACTTC.

The rearrangement uses TRBV12-3 or TRBV12-4 and TRBJ2-4; the match to TRBD2 covers 8 bases. The junction had 9 bases not matched to a gene; V was cut back by 2 bases and J by 6 bases. CDR3 length equals 16 residues. In nucleotides, the CDR3 is TGTGCCAGCAGTTTACGGGCCGACGGGGGGGGAAACATTCAGTACTTC. It yields the protein CASSLRADGGGNIQYF.

J is TRBJ1-6 and V is TRBV27; 8 bases align to TRBD1. The CDR3 extends over 16 amino acids. Germline V lookup: CDR1 MNHEY, CDR2 SMNVEV (reference sequence). J was trimmed by 7 bases and V by 4 bases; bases with no gene match: 9. The CDR3 nucleotides read TGTGCCAGCAGTTCCCTGGACAGGGTAGGCAATTCACCCCTCCACTTT. It codes for CASSSLDRVGNSPLHF.

The chain recombines TRBV30 with TRBJ2-3; TRBD2 agrees at 9 bases. V trimming: 2 bases; J trimming: 0 bases; junction bases outside the gene matches: 9. Per the germline V gene, CDR1 is GTSNPN and CDR2 is SVGIG (reference sequence). The CDR3 has 17 amino acids. The CDR3 is CAWSPENSGGSTDTQYF. The CDR3 DNA is TGTGCCTGGAGTCCAGAGAATAGCGGGGGTAGCACAGATACGCAGTATTTT.

The rearrangement joins TRBV25-1 to TRBJ1-5; TRBD1 matches 9 bases. CDR3 size: 13 residues. Losses at the gene ends were 8 bases for V and 5 bases for J; bases not matched to a gene: 4. Looked up from germline, CDR1 is MGHDK and CDR2 is SYGVNS. CDR3 protein: CASGDRVDQPQHF. In nucleotides, the CDR3 is TGTGCCAGCGGGGACAGGGTTGATCAGCCCCAGCATTTT.

The CDR3 loop is CASSSEASYEQYF. The CDR3 nucleotides read TGTGCCAGCAGCTCAGAAGCCTCCTACGAGCAGTACTTC. The V gene is TRBV13, the J gene TRBJ2-7; D is unresolved. The CDR3 has 13 amino acids. Germline V lookup: CDR1 PRHDT, CDR2 FYEKMQ (reference sequence). Trimming left V 4 bases short and J 0 bases short, with 7 bases between.

This chain links TRBV30 with TRBJ2-1, with D unresolved. Trimming shortened V by 2 bases and J by 0 bases, and 2 bases separated the two germline ends. Germline-derived CDR1 and CDR2 are GTSNPN and SVGIG (reference sequence). This CDR3 region has 12 residues. The CDR3 loop reads CAWSISYNEQFF. CDR3 DNA: TGTGCCTGGAGTATCTCCTACAATGAGCAGTTCTTC.

This rearrangement joins TRBV19 to TRBJ1-5, with 7 positions matching TRBD1. The CDR3 runs to 16 residues. Germline V gene sequence: CDR1 LNHDA, CDR2 SQIVND (reference sequence). J was trimmed by 0 bases and V by 5 bases; bases with no gene match: 7. CDR3 loop: CASSPTGQNSNQPQHF. CDR3 nucleotides: TGTGCCAGTAGTCCCACGGGACAGAATAGCAATCAGCCCCAGCATTTT.